This T cell receptor beta chain was identified during a study of blood T cell repertoires in COVID-19. CDR3 length equals 13 residues. V was pared by 2 bases and J by 4 bases, with 6 bases between. CDR1 and CDR2 from the germline V gene are LNHNV and YYDKDF (reference sequence). Profiling relied on immunoSEQ multiplex PCR, and the TCRdb table lists in-frame clones only, not all of them. The sample has around 73,000 clones, approximately 84% seen once; the top ten hold under 30%. Sequenced input: peripheral blood. This TCR derives from a human donor in a cohort sampled during active COVID-19. The chain is built from TRBV15 and TRBJ1-5; no firm D call. CDR3 loop: CATSRRTNQPQHF. DNA for the CDR3: TGTGCCACCAGCAGACGGACTAATCAGCCCCAGCATTTT.